The clone carrying this TCR beta chain was seen at least ten times. The data were taken from a study of neurological immune-mediated disorders. Overall study context: Multiple sclerosis patients numbered around 34, with about 30 relapsing-remitting and 3 secondary progressive.

Over 170 million TCR-beta sequences from 15-18 subjects came out of each sequencing run. One entry per CDR3 protein results from TCRdb running MiXCR on the 5' RACE reads. The sample lists about 92,000 distinct CDR3 sequences; under 4.5% were seen once. Trimming removed 4 bases at V and 3 bases at J, with 9 bases between. Germline loops: CDR1 SGHTA, CDR2 FQGNSA. The CDR3 loop spans 13 amino acids. The sequence was collected from a woman between 50 and 59 years old with multiple sclerosis. Sequencing was carried out using PBMCs. J is TRBJ1-1 and V is TRBV7-2; weak D call: TRBD1 (6 bases). The CDR3 nucleotides read TGTGCCAGCAGCTCCCAGGGGTACACTGAAGCTTTCTTT. Translating it yields CASSSQGYTEAFF. Based on the CDR3 plus reference TRBV7-2 and TRBJ1-1, the full variable domain is GAGVSQSPSNKVTEKGKDVELRCDPISGHTALYWYRQSLGQGLEFLIYFQGNSAPDKSGLPSDRFSAERTGGSVSTLTIQRTQQEDSAVYLCASSSQGYTEAFFGQGTRLTVV.